The present T cell receptor (beta chain) was sequenced within a study of blood T cell repertoires in COVID-19. As for the study in general: COVID-19 samples from acute and convalescent phases originated in the United States, Italy and Spain. The analysed material was cDNA or gDNA that came from T cells, B-cell-depleted T cells, or PBMCs.

In the original processing: It was from reference gene primer amplification that nucleated cell counts were estimated. Produced via immunoSEQ multiplex PCR; TCRdb's table is partial and in-frame only. V, J and clone size are taken as reported in that table, and D and trimming were inferred from the DNA itself. The table records about 360,000 clones, 85% to 90% of them present only once. The CDR3 loop spans 16 amino acids. Germline CDR1 reads SGDLS; CDR2 reads YYNGEE. Between the trimmed V and J ends, which lost 0 bases and 3 bases, there was a span of 15 bases. Sequences were obtained from peripheral blood. The origin of this receptor is a human donor in a cohort sampled during active COVID-19. The chain uses TRBV9 and TRBJ2-5; D might be TRBD2 (5 bases). The CDR3 nucleotides are TGTGCCAGCAGCGTAGGATGGCACGGGGATAAAGAGACCCAGTACTTC. Translated: CASSVGWHGDKETQYF.